A single sample is the source of the 3 T cell receptor beta chains below, sequenced in a study of CD8+CD57+ T cells in acquired aplastic anemia. The use of genomic DNA as template underpinned the TCR beta VDJ and CDR3 profiling. TCRdb independently ran MiXCR on the reads; one entry per CDR3 protein. The sample carries about 180,000 distinct CDR3 sequences, approximately 46% recorded once. The sequenced material came from sorted CD4+, CD8+, or CD8+CD57+ T cells (not recorded which) from PBMCs. Receptors were obtained from a human donor in good health.

This clonotype has a handful of counts. The chain has TRBV7-3 and TRBJ2-7, with D uncertain. The germline V gene encodes CDR1 SGHTA and CDR2 FQGTGA. This CDR3 is 13 amino acids long. V was cut by 5 bases and J by 4 bases, with 12 bases left in between. The CDR3 region is CASSPQTGYEQYF. The CDR3 DNA is TGTGCCAGCAGCCCCCAGACCGGGTACGAGCAGTACTTC.

The table lists this clonotype with many counts. The junction differs from germline at one of its ends, possibly a read error. CDR3 amino acids: CASSLGPLTGGNEF. The CDR3 bases are TGTGCCAGCAGCTTAGGGCCCCTGACGGGAGGGAACGAGTTC. V usage is TRBV7-9 and J usage is TRBJ2-7, with 8 bases matching TRBD2. The CDR3 has 14 amino acids. The germline V gene has CDR1 SEHNR and CDR2 FQNEAQ (reference sequence).

This rearrangement joins TRBV19 to TRBJ2-3; TRBD2 agrees at 11 bases. Germline values: CDR1 LNHDA, CDR2 SQIVND (reference sequence). CDR3 length: 15 residues. The V and J ends lost 3 bases and 1 base, in that order; junction bases with no gene match: 0. The CDR3 bases are TGTGCCAGTAGTATGACTAGCGGGGGCACAGATACGCAGTATTTT. As protein: CASSMTSGGTDTQYF.